Listed below are T cell receptor beta chains from one sample, sequenced in a study of OX40 agonist ivuxolimab in advanced cancers. TCRdb keeps only in-frame clones here, not all; method: immunoSEQ multiplex PCR. Of 91,000 or so clones listed, under 90% are singletons. The sample was CD4+ or CD8+ T cells sorted from blood, taken in a trial of the OX40 agonist ivuxolimab. These receptors all stem from an adult with an advanced solid tumor such as melanoma, head and neck, liver or kidney cancer. Both conserved end residues are part of each CDR3. D genes are given only for firm matches. Part of the rows lack a size; the others show once, few, many or a class for expanded clones.

D gene	clone size	V gene	J gene	CDR3 DNA	CDR3 protein
TRBD2	few	TRBV5-4	TRBJ2-7	TGTGCCAGCAGCTCGATAGCGGGAGGGGAACACGAGCAGTACTTC	CASSSIAGGEHEQYF
-	-	TRBV25-1	TRBJ2-1	TGTGCCAGCAGTATAACAGGAAGTTACAATGAGCAGTTCTTC	CASSITGSYNEQFF
-	-	TRBV11-3	TRBJ1-4	TGTGCCAGCAGTTCAAGAGGGGCCCCAACTAATGAAAAACTGTTTTTT	CASSSRGAPTNEKLFF
-	-	TRBV10-2	TRBJ2-3	TGCGCCAGCAGTGAATGGACAGATACGCAGTATTTT	CASSEWTDTQYF
-	-	TRBV27	TRBJ2-7	TGTGCCAGCAGTTTAATCGAGGGCGACGAGCAGTACTTC	CASSLIEGDEQYF
-	-	TRBV19	TRBJ2-7	TGTGCCAGTAGTAAGGAGGGCAGCCCCTACGAGCAGTACTTC	CASSKEGSPYEQYF
-	-	TRBV11-2	TRBJ2-7	TGTGCCAGCAGCTTACCAGGCTTGGACGAGCAGTACTTC	CASSLPGLDEQYF
-	-	TRBV9	TRBJ2-1	TGTGCCAGCAGCGCGACTGGGAACAATGAGCAGTTCTTC	CASSATGNNEQFF
-	-	TRBV18	TRBJ1-2	TGTGCCAGCTCACCCAGCAGGGGTGAAGGTGGCTACACCTTC	CASSPSRGEGGYTF
-	-	TRBV7-2	TRBJ2-2	TGTGCCAGCAGCTATAGGGCCCTAGACACCGGGGAGCTGTTTTTT	CASSYRALDTGELFF
-	-	TRBV11-2	TRBJ2-7	TGTGCCAGCAGCTTAGGGACGGACGATTTAAACTCCTACGAGCAGTACTTC	CASSLGTDDLNSYEQYF
-	-	TRBV7-2	TRBJ2-1	TGTGCCAGCAGCCCACGTGATTATGCCCGTAATGAGCAGTTCTTC	CASSPRDYARNEQFF
-	-	TRBV7-8	TRBJ2-1	TGTGCCAGCAGCTTAGTCCCCTCCCGGCCAAGCTCCTACAATGAGCAGTTCTTC	CASSLVPSRPSSYNEQFF
TRBD1	-	TRBV6-6	TRBJ1-1	TGTGCCAGCACCGGGGACAGTTACAACACTGAAGCTTTCTTT	CASTGDSYNTEAFF
-	-	TRBV25-1	TRBJ2-1	TGTGCCAGCAGTACCCGGGACAATGAGCAGTTCTTC	CASSTRDNEQFF
TRBD2	-	TRBV7-6	TRBJ2-5	TGTGCCAGCAGCTTAGTGGGGAGGGTAGGAGAGACCCAGTACTTC	CASSLVGRVGETQYF
-	once	TRBV28	TRBJ1-1	TGTGCCAGCAGTTTGGGAAACACTGAAGCTTTCTTT	CASSLGNTEAFF
-	few	TRBV6-1	TRBJ2-1	TGTGCCAGCAGGAATACCCTTTCCTCCTACAATGAGCAGTTCTTC	CASRNTLSSYNEQFF
TRBD2	-	TRBV29-1	TRBJ2-7	TGCAGCGTTGAAGATCGCAGGCTAGCGGGGGGATACGAGCAGTACTTC	CSVEDRRLAGGYEQYF
-	-	TRBV19	TRBJ1-2	TGTGCCAGTAGTATTCGGGGAAACTATGGCTACACCTTC	CASSIRGNYGYTF
-	medium-sized	TRBV6-1	TRBJ1-2	TGTGCCAGCATGGGTAGTGGGGGCGCGGGAGGCTACACCTTC	CASMGSGGAGGYTF
-	-	TRBV15	TRBJ1-2	TGTGCCACCAGCAGAGATAAGGGGTATGGCTACACCTTC	CATSRDKGYGYTF
TRBD2	-	TRBV28	TRBJ2-7	TGTGCCAGCAGTTTTGAGGGGACTAGCGACTCCTACGAGCAGTACTTC	CASSFEGTSDSYEQYF
-	-	TRBV4-2	TRBJ1-4	TGTGCCAGCAGTTTGCTGGGGCCCACTAATGAAAAACTGTTTTTT	CASSLLGPTNEKLFF
TRBD2	-	TRBV7-8	TRBJ2-3	TGTGCCAGCAGCTTACGTACTAGCGGGAGTACAGATACGCAGTATTTT	CASSLRTSGSTDTQYF
-	-	TRBV7-8	TRBJ2-1	TGTGCCAGCAGCTTAGCTCACGGCAGCCTTGGGCAGTTCTTC	CASSLAHGSLGQFF
-	few	TRBV9	TRBJ1-3	TGTGCCAGCACCCAAAATGGTGACTCTGGAAACACCATATATTTT	CASTQNGDSGNTIYF
TRBD2	few	TRBV29-1	TRBJ2-5	TGCAGCGTGGCGACTAGCGGGAGCGGAGAGACCCAGTACTTC	CSVATSGSGETQYF
TRBD1	-	TRBV7-9	TRBJ1-2	TGTGCCAGCAGCAGGACAGGGGGCTATGGCTACACCTTC	CASSRTGGYGYTF
-	-	TRBV25-1	TRBJ2-1	TGTGCCAGCAGTGAGGGGTACAATGAGCAGTTCTTC	CASSEGYNEQFF
-	-	TRBV11-2	TRBJ1-1	TGTGCCAGCAGCTTAGTCGGGGAAGAGAACACTGAAGCTTTCTTT	CASSLVGEENTEAFF
-	-	TRBV19	TRBJ1-1	TGTGCCAGTAGTATGAAAGGCTTCGGGAACACTGAAGCTTTCTTT	CASSMKGFGNTEAFF
-	-	TRBV7-2	TRBJ2-5	TGTGCCAGCAGCTTAGGCTACGGAGCGAGGATAGAGACCCAGTACTTC	CASSLGYGARIETQYF